One and the same sample provided the 8 T cell receptor beta chains below, sequenced in a study of human T cells and chemical hapten exposure. Time point defined: pre-sensitization, week 0. Stated treatment: therapeutic diphenylcyclopropenone sensitization with weekly scalp DPC. MiXCR, applied by TCRdb to the RACE reads, yields one record per CDR3 protein. The data contain fewer than 200,000 distinct CDR3 sequences, almost 30% of them seen just once; the ten biggest clones take up 2.9%. The sequencing used whole blood, collected in connection with sensitization to the hapten diphenylcyclopropenone (DPC). Receptors originate from a woman between 25 and 40 years old with alopecia areata. Some clones in this sample may be carry-over from other donors' samples.

J is TRBJ1-2 and V is TRBV2; D gene uncertain. The germline gives CDR1 SNHLY, CDR2 FYNNEI. CDR3 length: 14 residues. The V end was cut by 5 bases, the J end by 7 bases, with 17 bases between. In DNA form, the CDR3 reads TGTGCCAGCAGTCCCCAGGTTGGGCAGAGTGGCTACACCTTC. Its protein product is CASSPQVGQSGYTF.

This clonotype was seen more than once but under ten times. The chain couples TRBV4-2 to TRBJ1-2; 7 positions match TRBD1. The length of the CDR3 is 12 residues. V gave up 5 bases and J gave up 8 bases; unmatched junction bases: 5. Germline CDR1 reads LGHNA; CDR2 reads YNFKEQ. DNA of the CDR3: TGTGCCAGCAGCTCCCAGGGGGGCGGCTACACCTTC. Its protein product is CASSSQGGGYTF.

The rearrangement links TRBV27 to TRBJ2-2; perhaps D is TRBD1 or TRBD2 (5 bases each). The ends were cut back, 8 bases at V and 2 bases at J, with 12 bases in the middle. The CDR3 is made up of 14 amino acids. Germline CDR1 reads MNHEY; CDR2 reads SMNVEV (reference sequence). CDR3 sequence reads: CASGDLFNTGELFF. CDR3 coding DNA: TGTGCCAGCGGGGACCTTTTTAACACCGGGGAGCTGTTTTTT.

This clonotype was observed at least ten times. The rearrangement joins TRBV29-1 to TRBJ2-5; D gene unclear. Germline CDR1 and CDR2: SQVTM and ANQGSEA. The V and J ends lost 4 bases and 1 base respectively, with 7 bases between them. There are 12 residues in the CDR3. The CDR3 DNA follows: TGCAGCGTTGGACATTTCCAAGAGACCCAGTACTTC. Translated, it gives CSVGHFQETQYF.

V and J are TRBV25-1 and TRBJ1-1; a weak D match, TRBD1 (6 bases). The length of the CDR3 is 13 residues. Per germline, CDR1 MGHDK and CDR2 SYGVNS. Trimming pared 8 bases from V and 2 bases from J, leaving 12 bases between. CDR3 protein: CASAPQGNTEAFF. The CDR3 coding sequence is TGTGCCAGCGCTCCACAGGGCAACACTGAAGCTTTCTTT.

This clonotype has only a few counts. The chain combines TRBV27 with TRBJ1-6; 8 positions agree with TRBD1. Trimming took 6 bases from V and 6 from J; bases not matched to a gene: 7. This CDR3 has 15 amino acids. The germline gives CDR1 MNHEY, CDR2 SMNVEV (reference sequence). The CDR3: CASSPGGRINSPLHF. CDR3 nucleotide sequence: TGTGCCAGCAGCCCAGGGGGCAGGATTAATTCACCCCTCCACTTT.

The rearrangement links TRBV7-9 to TRBJ2-1; D gene uncertain. The germline V gene encodes CDR1 SEHNR and CDR2 FQNEAQ (reference sequence). The CDR3 has 12 amino acids. Trimming took 2 bases from V and 10 from J, leaving 9 bases between them. The CDR3 DNA reads as TGTGCCAGCAGCTTAAGGCAGGAAGAGCAGTTCTTC. It codes for CASSLRQEEQFF. Complete variable domain (other parts from reference TRBV7-9 and TRBJ2-1): DTGVSQNPRHKITKRGQNVTFRCDPISEHNRLYWYRQTLGQGPEFLTYFQNEAQLEKSRLLSDRFSAERPKGSFSTLEIQRTEQGDSAMYLCASSLRQEEQFFGPGTRLTVL.

This chain links TRBV20-1 with TRBJ2-2; 7 bases fit TRBD1. V shed 3 bases and J 2 bases; nucleotides not matched to a gene: 6. The CDR3 is made up of 15 amino acids. Germline CDR1 DFQATT, CDR2 SNEGSKA (reference sequence). CDR3 amino acids: CSASQGTVNTGELFF. The CDR3 DNA reads TGCAGTGCTAGTCAGGGGACAGTTAACACCGGGGAGCTGTTTTTT.